This entry describes one T cell receptor beta chain. What this receptor recognizes is not known. Nothing much larger sits one base from this clone, and base qualities are not available. These data originate in a study of blood T cell repertoires in COVID-19 (dated by TCRdb to 2020 to 2021). With respect to the entire study: Samples from collaborators originated in the United States, Italy and Spain and spanned both the acute and convalescent phases of COVID-19. Sample metadata almost always included a de-identified subject ID, COVID-19 status, age in years and sex. The prospective study material was composed of cDNA or gDNA derived from T cells, B-cell-depleted T cells, or PBMCs. Subjects who had been exposed to COVID-19, were actively infected with it, or had recovered from it provided the deeply sampled blood TCRbeta repertoires that made up the dataset. The repertoires were made available in a free public database intended to serve as a resource for research on the immune response to SARS-CoV-2. Where available, HLA class I and class II types were taken from metadata supplied by the sample provider and were not determined by assay-based typing. Samples were obtained from the ongoing ImmuneRACE study (first 160 participants) and from 1,254 subjects provided by 6 global collaborators. Summary of the overall study and its limitations: The amount of clinical and demographic metadata varied by source and participant and was provided uncurated.

CDR1 and CDR2 are read off the germline V gene as SQVTM and ANQGSEA. The CDR3 has 14 amino acids, counting the end cysteine and phenylalanine. Only the CDR3 region is kept as DNA, spanning 42 bases read in frame from base 1. V is clipped by 4 bases and J by 2 bases, and the sequence between their germline boundaries is 13 bases long. TCRbeta CDR3 regions were amplified from genomic DNA using the immunoSEQ Assay, a bias-controlled multiplex PCR. Turning to the authors' computational methods: The number of nucleated cells in each sample was estimated from the amplification of reference gene primers within the assay. To quantify the absolute abundance of each unique TCRbeta CDR3 rearrangement, sequence reads were collapsed and filtered. Productive Simpson clonality was computed per sample as the square root of Simpson's diversity index over productive rearrangements. TCRdb took over this immuneACCESS table, retaining in-frame rearrangements with V and J assigned. Such tables are incomplete; in checked studies, under half of the missing clones stem from an unresolved V gene, and the remainder is unexplained. Clone size and the V and J calls come from that table; the DNA yielded D and trimming. The sample table contains about 250,000 clones; only one count was recorded for more than 70% of them. In total, the top ten clones hold approximately 6.2% of the sample.

At one collaborating source in Seattle, patients were enrolled during active infection and were followed longitudinally through the course of disease. Each collaborating institution followed its own protocols to collect whole blood in K2EDTA tubes. For TCRbeta analysis, collaborator samples were shipped as frozen whole blood, as isolated PBMCs, or as DNA extracted from either sample type. This receptor was identified in a woman over 75 with COVID-19, enrolled during active disease. The sample consisted of peripheral blood. The chain is encoded by TRBV29-1 joined to TRBJ2-3; perhaps TRBD1 is the D gene, with 6 bases matching. The nucleotides read TGCAGCGTTGTAGGACAGAGAGCCACAGATACGCAGTATTTT. The resulting protein is CSVVGQRATDTQYF.